In its sample, the clone carrying this TCR beta chain was seen a few times. The data were obtained in a study of neurological immune-mediated disorders. One entry per CDR3 protein, called by TCRdb with MiXCR from the 5' RACE reads. The table shows about 62,000 distinct CDR3 sequences, with 4.5% to 5.5% occurring only once. This clonotype was obtained from a woman aged 50 to 60 with multiple sclerosis. The sample comprised PBMCs.

This chain's CDR3 is CASSTGQNSPDTQYF. In nucleotides, the CDR3 is TGTGCCAGCAGTACGGGACAGAATAGCCCAGATACGCAGTATTTT. This rearrangement joins TRBV6-1 to TRBJ2-3, with 7 bases matching TRBD1. This CDR3 has 15 amino acids. From germline, CDR1 is MNHNS and CDR2 SASEGT. V was clipped by 5 bases and J by 4 bases; unmatched bases: 9.